The 29 T cell receptor beta chains below come from one sample, sequenced in a study of blood T cell repertoires in COVID-19. This table comes from immunoSEQ multiplex PCR, and its TCRdb copy is limited to in-frame clones, with some not included. The table includes around 500,000 clones, around 85% detected once. Sequenced input: PBMCs or T cells enriched from blood (not recorded which). Source of these receptors: a woman aged 60-75 years who had recovered from COVID-19.

The chain has TRBV5-8 and TRBJ1-1; 8 bases match TRBD1. The CDR3 totals 16 residues. Germline lookup yields CDR1 SGHTS and CDR2 YDEGEE. The V segment lost 3 bases and the J segment 1 base; nucleotides outside the gene matches: 8. As DNA, the CDR3 is TGTGCCAGCAGCTCCCCGGGACAGGCGACGAACACTGAAGCTTTCTTT. Translating it yields CASSSPGQATNTEAFF.

V and J are TRBV18 and TRBJ2-5; 7 bases line up with TRBD2. Germline CDR1 and CDR2: KGHSH and LQKENI. The V and J ends lost 4 bases and 2 bases, in that order; junction bases with no gene match: 7. The CDR3 spans 15 residues. The CDR3, as DNA: TGTGCCAGCTCACGCGGTTGGCGGGGGCAAGAGACCCAGTACTTC. Protein: CASSRGWRGQETQYF.

The rearrangement joins TRBV6-5 to TRBJ1-5; the D gene is possibly TRBD1 (6 bases). Germline CDR1 is MNHEY and CDR2 is SVGAGI. This CDR3 has 15 amino acids. V was trimmed by 6 bases and J by 0 bases, leaving 12 bases between them. The CDR3 protein is CASSSRTASNQPQHF. In DNA, the CDR3 is TGTGCCAGCAGCTCTCGGACAGCTAGCAATCAGCCCCAGCATTTT.

The rearrangement links TRBV11-3 to TRBJ2-7, with D tentatively TRBD2 (6 bases). The V gene lost 5 bases and the J gene lost 4 bases, with 12 bases spanning the gap. This CDR3 is built from 13 residues. Germline loops: CDR1 SGHNT, CDR2 YENEEA. The CDR3 sequence: CASSPPRGYEQYF. In DNA, the CDR3 is TGTGCCAGCAGCCCCCCCCGGGGGTACGAGCAGTACTTC. The full variable domain, in which reference TRBV11-3 and TRBJ2-7 provide the parts outside the CDR3, is EAGVVQSPRYKIIEKKQPVAFWCNPISGHNTLYWYLQNLGQGPELLIRYENEEAVDDSQLPKDRFSAERLKGVDSTLKIQPAELGDSAVYLCASSPPRGYEQYFGPGTRLTVT.

The V gene is TRBV6-1, the J gene TRBJ1-2, with D unclear. This CDR3 has 14 amino acids. The V and J ends lost 2 bases and 5 bases respectively, with 12 bases between them. The germline gives CDR1 MNHNS, CDR2 SASEGT. In DNA form, the CDR3 reads TGTGCCAGCAGTGAACAGGCAGAATATTATGGCTACACCTTC. Translated, it gives CASSEQAEYYGYTF.

The chain joins TRBV5-4 to TRBJ1-1; D ambiguous. Trimming took off 3 bases at V and 4 bases at J, with 10 bases between the two ends. CDR3 size: 13 residues. Per the germline V gene, CDR1 is SGHNT and CDR2 is YYREEE (reference sequence). CDR3 amino acids: CASSYLSGTEAFF. The CDR3 coding sequence is TGTGCCAGCAGCTACCTATCGGGCACTGAAGCTTTCTTT. The full variable domain, with the rest looked up from reference TRBV5-4 and TRBJ1-1, is ETGVTQSPTHLIKTRGQQVTLRCSSQSGHNTVSWYQQALGQGPQFIFQYYREEENGRGNFPPRFSGLQFPNYSSELNVNALELDDSALYLCASSYLSGTEAFFGQGTRLTVV.

V usage is TRBV10-3 and J usage is TRBJ2-3, with 8 positions matching TRBD2. The CDR3 extends over 16 amino acids. In germline, CDR1 is ENHRY, CDR2 SYGVKD. J gave up 0 bases and V 2 bases, and 4 bases lay outside the gene matches. DNA for the CDR3: TGTGCCATCAGTGAGCTCGGGGGGGCTAGCACAGATACGCAGTATTTT. It yields the protein CAISELGGASTDTQYF.

The gene calls are TRBV3-1 (or the pseudogene TRBV3-2) and TRBJ1-1; the D gene is possibly TRBD1 (6 bases). The CDR3 runs to 15 residues. CDR1 and CDR2 (germline): LGHDT, YNNKEL (reference sequence). V was cut by 2 bases and J by 5 bases, with 15 bases left in between. CDR3 sequence reads: CASSQPTGLGTEAFF. The CDR3 nucleotides are TGTGCCAGCAGCCAACCTACAGGGTTGGGAACTGAAGCTTTCTTT.

This rearrangement joins TRBV9 to TRBJ2-3; the match to TRBD2 covers 10 bases. V lost 4 bases and J lost 0; bases outside the gene matches: 2. This CDR3 region has 15 residues. The germline CDR1 and CDR2 sequences are SGDLS and YYNGEE. The CDR3 coding sequence is TGTGCCAGCAGCCTAGCGGGGGAGAGCACAGATACGCAGTATTTT. Translating gives CASSLAGESTDTQYF.

The rearrangement joins TRBV11-2 to TRBJ2-7, with D tentatively TRBD1 (5 bases). Germline loops: CDR1 SGHAT, CDR2 FQNNGV. The CDR3 totals 12 residues. V lost 6 bases to trimming and J lost 4 bases, with 10 bases between them. As DNA, the CDR3 is TGTGCCAGCAGAAACCAGGGATACGAGCAGTACGTC. Protein sequence: CASRNQGYEQYV.

The chain employs TRBV27 and TRBJ1-1, with TRBD1 matching over 8 bases. The CDR3 spans 16 residues. V was pared by 1 base and J by 6 bases, with 10 bases of the junction left unmatched. Germline lookup yields CDR1 MNHEY and CDR2 SMNVEV (reference sequence). The CDR3 loop reads CASSLWLQGDPAEAFF. As DNA, the CDR3 is TGTGCCAGCAGTTTATGGTTACAGGGGGATCCCGCTGAAGCTTTCTTT.

The V call is TRBV18, the J call TRBJ1-1; 9 bases map to TRBD1. The CDR3 is 14 amino acids. In germline, CDR1 is KGHSH, CDR2 LQKENI. V shed 3 bases and J 11 bases; nucleotides not matched to a gene: 10. This chain's CDR3 is CASSPFTGGFEAFF. CDR3 DNA sequence: TGTGCCAGCTCACCTTTCACAGGGGGCTTTGAGGCTTTCTTT.

This clone was counted once. The V and J genes are TRBV10-3 and TRBJ2-2; tentatively, D is TRBD1 (7 bases). The CDR3 runs 16 residues. CDR1 and CDR2 from the germline V gene are ENHRY and SYGVKD. Trimming cost V 4 bases and J 1 base, with 13 bases left between them. The CDR3: CAISGRGLGNTGELFF. The DNA of the CDR3 is TGTGCCATCAGTGGGAGGGGGCTCGGGAACACCGGGGAGCTGTTTTTT.

CDR3 coding DNA: TGTGCCAGCTCACCAGGAATAGCGGGGTACACAGATACGCAGTATTTT. It encodes CASSPGIAGYTDTQYF. The rearrangement uses TRBV18 and TRBJ2-3; 8 bases align to TRBD2. CDR1 KGHSH and CDR2 LQKENI come from the germline V gene. This CDR3 contains 16 residues. The ends lost 2 bases at V and 2 bases at J; junction bases unmatched: 6.

Here the CDR3 reads CASSIVASGRETQYF. DNA for the CDR3: TGTGCCAGTAGTATAGTGGCTAGCGGGCGAGAGACCCAGTACTTC. The chain links TRBV19 to TRBJ2-5, with TRBD2 matching over 8 bases. The CDR3 loop spans 15 amino acids. V was clipped by 1 base and J by 4 bases; unmatched bases: 5. Germline CDR1 and CDR2: LNHDA and SQIVND (reference sequence).

V usage is TRBV3-1 (or the pseudogene TRBV3-2) and J usage is TRBJ1-4, with 8 bases identical to TRBD1. The CDR3 is made up of 13 amino acids. Germline V gene sequence: CDR1 LGHDT, CDR2 YNNKEL (reference sequence). Trimming removed 5 bases from V and 7 bases from J; junction bases left unmatched: 3. CDR3 sequence: CASSGTGGEKLFF. The CDR3 DNA sequence: TGTGCCAGCAGCGGGACAGGCGGTGAAAAACTGTTTTTT.

This chain uses TRBV15 with TRBJ2-1; TRBD2 matches 8 bases. The CDR3 has 16 amino acids. Germline V gene sequence: CDR1 LNHNV, CDR2 YYDKDF (reference sequence). V lost 1 base and J lost 3; bases outside the gene matches: 5. The CDR3 sequence: CATSRVLAGYYNEQFF. Written as DNA, the CDR3 is TGTGCCACCAGCAGAGTCTTAGCGGGGTACTACAATGAGCAGTTCTTC.

This clone was counted a few times. V is TRBV11-2 and J is TRBJ2-5; 16 bases map to TRBD2. Germline V gene sequence: CDR1 SGHAT, CDR2 FQNNGV. The J segment lost 5 bases and the V segment lost 4 bases, leaving 10 bases of the junction unmatched. The CDR3 consists of 18 residues. The CDR3, as DNA: TGTGCCAGCAGCTCCGGGACTAGCGGGGGGGGGCCCCGGGAGACCCAGTACTTC. The encoded protein is CASSSGTSGGGPRETQYF.

The chain joins TRBV5-5 to TRBJ2-5; 7 bases map to TRBD1. The CDR3 is made up of 14 amino acids. CDR1 and CDR2 (germline): SGHKS, YYEKEE (reference sequence). The trim removed 7 bases at V and 2 bases at J, leaving 8 bases unmatched. CDR3 protein: CASRWGRGQETQYF. Written as DNA, the CDR3 is TGTGCCAGCCGTTGGGGCAGGGGGCAAGAGACCCAGTACTTC.

V and J are TRBV7-9 and TRBJ1-1; D unclear. CDR3 length equals 13 residues. V lost 5 bases, J lost 1 base, and 8 bases lay in between. Germline CDR1 is SEHNR and CDR2 is FQNEAQ (reference sequence). DNA for the CDR3: TGTGCCAGCAGCGTCAACAGGAACACTGAAGCTTTCTTT. Protein product: CASSVNRNTEAFF.

This chain joins TRBV4-2 and TRBJ1-5, with 7 bases identical to TRBD1. The CDR3 covers 15 residues. V lost 2 bases to trimming and J lost 6 bases; unmatched junction nucleotides: 7. From germline, CDR1 is LGHNA and CDR2 YNFKEQ. As DNA, the CDR3 is TGTGCCAGCAGCCAACCCCAGGGGGATAGTCAGCCCCAGCATTTT. It translates to CASSQPQGDSQPQHF.

The chain employs TRBV7-9 and TRBJ1-1; 8 bases are shared with TRBD1. V was clipped by 5 bases and J by 8 bases; unmatched bases: 13. Germline loops: CDR1 SEHNR, CDR2 FQNEAQ (reference sequence). CDR3 length equals 15 residues. The CDR3 sequence: CASSPLGQGASEAFF. CDR3 bases: TGTGCCAGCAGCCCATTAGGACAGGGAGCATCGGAAGCTTTCTTT.

The J gene is TRBJ2-6, the V gene TRBV7-2, with D hard to call. This CDR3 comprises 15 residues. Germline CDR1 is SGHTA and CDR2 is FQGNSA. V was cut by 3 bases and J by 2 bases, with 8 bases left in between. In DNA form, the CDR3 reads TGTGCCAGCAGCTTTAGTGGGCCTGGGGCCAACGTCCTGACTTTC. Translated: CASSFSGPGANVLTF.

The chain joins TRBV9 to TRBJ1-3; no reliable D call. Germline CDR1 is SGDLS and CDR2 is YYNGEE. V lost 4 bases and J 0 bases, leaving 17 bases between the germline ends. This CDR3 region has 17 residues. CDR3 sequence (DNA): TGTGCCAGCAGCTCCTCTACGGTGTCCTTCTCTGGAAACACCATATATTTT. Its protein is CASSSSTVSFSGNTIYF.

V is TRBV20-1 and J is TRBJ2-1, with TRBD2 as a possible D gene (5 bases). Germline CDR1 DFQATT, CDR2 SNEGSKA (reference sequence). Between the trimmed V and J ends, which lost 3 bases and 2 bases, there was a span of 11 bases. The CDR3 length is 14 residues. The CDR3 is CSASFAGPYNEQFF. The CDR3 DNA follows: TGCAGTGCTAGTTTCGCGGGTCCCTACAATGAGCAGTTCTTC.

This clone was detected once. The chain joins TRBV2 to TRBJ1-2; TRBD1 is a possible D gene (6 bases). Germline V gene sequence: CDR1 SNHLY, CDR2 FYNNEI. The CDR3 extends over 13 amino acids. The ends were cut back, 5 bases at V and 8 bases at J, with 15 bases in the middle. The CDR3 DNA is TGTGCCAGCAGTATCCTGGGACACCTCGGCTACACCTTC. Its protein is CASSILGHLGYTF.

The CDR3 DNA is TGTGCCACCAGTGATCCGCGTCCGGGACAGGGAGGTGAAAAACTGTTTTTT. This sequence encodes CATSDPRPGQGGEKLFF. The J gene is TRBJ1-4, the V gene TRBV24-1; TRBD1 agrees at 9 bases. The CDR3 covers 17 residues. In germline, CDR1 is KGHDR, CDR2 SFDVKD. V lost 3 bases to trimming and J lost 7 bases; unmatched junction nucleotides: 11.

The chain carries TRBV6-1 and TRBJ1-5; D is possibly TRBD1 (5 bases). Trimming took 4 bases from V and 9 from J, leaving 25 bases between them. CDR3 size: 17 residues. Germline assignment: CDR1 MNHNS and CDR2 SASEGT. CDR3 bases: TGTGCCAGCAGTGGGGGCGAGAACAGGTTTAGAAGCCTGCCCCAGCATTTT. It is translated as CASSGGENRFRSLPQHF.

The V gene is TRBV27, the J gene TRBJ2-2; the match to TRBD1 covers 9 bases. Germline V gene data show CDR1 as MNHEY and CDR2 as SMNVEV (reference sequence). This CDR3 is 14 amino acids long. After removal of 6 bases from V and 6 bases from J, the junction contained 5 bases not matched to a gene. This CDR3 is CASRGGTGPGELFF. Written as DNA, the CDR3 is TGTGCCAGCAGGGGAGGGACAGGGCCCGGGGAGCTGTTTTTT.